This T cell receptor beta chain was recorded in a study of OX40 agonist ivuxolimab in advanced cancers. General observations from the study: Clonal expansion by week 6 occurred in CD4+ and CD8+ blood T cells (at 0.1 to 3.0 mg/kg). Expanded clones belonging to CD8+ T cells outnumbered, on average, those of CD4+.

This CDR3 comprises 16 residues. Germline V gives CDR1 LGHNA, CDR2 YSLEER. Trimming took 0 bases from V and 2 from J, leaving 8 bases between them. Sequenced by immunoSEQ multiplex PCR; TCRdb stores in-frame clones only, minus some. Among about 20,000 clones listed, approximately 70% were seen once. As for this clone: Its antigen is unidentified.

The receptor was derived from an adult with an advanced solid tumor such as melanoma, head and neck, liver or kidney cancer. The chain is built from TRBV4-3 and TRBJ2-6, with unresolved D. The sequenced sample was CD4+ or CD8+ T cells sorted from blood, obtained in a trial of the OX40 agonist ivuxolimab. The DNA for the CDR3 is TGCGCCAGCAGCCAAGATGGTAGCCCTGGGGCCAACGTCCTGACTTTC. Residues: CASSQDGSPGANVLTF.